The clone carrying this T cell receptor (beta chain) was counted only a few times. Under the authors' procedure: Reference gene primer amplification gave estimated nucleated cell counts. The data were produced by immunoSEQ multiplex PCR, yet TCRdb's version contains in-frame clones alone and is incomplete. The D gene and trimming were derived from the DNA, and the V and J assignments and clone size from that table. The sample holds about 170,000 clones; around 67% are singletons and the top ten take 2.5% to 3.5%. The data belong to a study of blood T cell repertoires in COVID-19. Study-level information: Collection of acute and convalescent COVID-19 samples took place in the United States, Italy and Spain. In each case, the material was cDNA or gDNA derived from T cells, B-cell-depleted T cells, or PBMCs.

This CDR3 has 14 residues. Germline CDR1 SNHLY, CDR2 FYNNEI. V lost 7 bases and J 7 bases, leaving 14 bases between the germline ends. The sequenced material came from peripheral blood. The rearrangement uses TRBV2 and TRBJ1-6, with D unclear. The receptor comes from an elderly woman with acute or convalescent COVID-19. The CDR3 bases are TGTGCCAGCAAGGATTGGGGAGGGAATTCACCCCTCCACTTT. It specifies CASKDWGGNSPLHF.